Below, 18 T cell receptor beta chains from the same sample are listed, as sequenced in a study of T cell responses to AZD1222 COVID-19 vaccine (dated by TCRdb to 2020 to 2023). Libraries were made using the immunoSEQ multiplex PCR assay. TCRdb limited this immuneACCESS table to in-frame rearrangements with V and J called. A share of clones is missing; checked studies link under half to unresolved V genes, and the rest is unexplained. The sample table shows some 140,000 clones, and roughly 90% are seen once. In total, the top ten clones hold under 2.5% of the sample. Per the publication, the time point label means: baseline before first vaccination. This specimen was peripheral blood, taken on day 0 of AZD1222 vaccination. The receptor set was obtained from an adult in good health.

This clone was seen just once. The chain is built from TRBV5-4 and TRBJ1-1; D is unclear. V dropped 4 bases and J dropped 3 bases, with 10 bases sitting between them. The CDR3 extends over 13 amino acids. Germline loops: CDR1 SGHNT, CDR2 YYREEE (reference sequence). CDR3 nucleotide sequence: TGTGCCAGCAGCCCCACGTTGGACACTGAAGCTTTCTTT. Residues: CASSPTLDTEAFF.

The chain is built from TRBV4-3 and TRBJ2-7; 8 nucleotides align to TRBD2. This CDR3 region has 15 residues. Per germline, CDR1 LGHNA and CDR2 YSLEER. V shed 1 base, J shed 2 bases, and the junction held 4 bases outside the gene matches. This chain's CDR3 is CASSQVTSGPYEQYF. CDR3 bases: TGCGCCAGCAGCCAAGTTACTAGCGGTCCCTACGAGCAGTACTTC.

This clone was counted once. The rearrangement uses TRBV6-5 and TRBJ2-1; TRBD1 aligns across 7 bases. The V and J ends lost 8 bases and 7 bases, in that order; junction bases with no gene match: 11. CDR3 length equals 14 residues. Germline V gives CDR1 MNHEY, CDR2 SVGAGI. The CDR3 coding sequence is TGTGCCAGCTTTGGTACAGGGGTCGGAAATGAGCAGTTCTTC. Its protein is CASFGTGVGNEQFF.

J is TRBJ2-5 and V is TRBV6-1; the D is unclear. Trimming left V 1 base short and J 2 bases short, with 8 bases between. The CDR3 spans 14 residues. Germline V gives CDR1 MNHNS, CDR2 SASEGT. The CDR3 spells CASSEGRLQETQYF. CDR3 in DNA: TGTGCCAGCAGTGAAGGAAGACTGCAAGAGACCCAGTACTTC.

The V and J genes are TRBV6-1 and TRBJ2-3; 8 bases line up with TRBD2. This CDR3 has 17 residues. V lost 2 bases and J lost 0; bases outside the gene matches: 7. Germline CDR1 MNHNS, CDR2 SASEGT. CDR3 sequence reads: CASSEPIAGTSTDTQYF. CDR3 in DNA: TGTGCCAGCAGTGAACCGATAGCGGGGACTAGCACAGATACGCAGTATTTT.

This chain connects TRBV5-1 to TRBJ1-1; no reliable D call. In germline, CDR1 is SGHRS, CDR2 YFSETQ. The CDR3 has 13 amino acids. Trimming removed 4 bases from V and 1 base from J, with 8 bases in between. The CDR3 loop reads CASSDPANTEAFF. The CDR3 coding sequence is TGCGCCAGCAGCGACCCGGCGAACACTGAAGCTTTCTTT.

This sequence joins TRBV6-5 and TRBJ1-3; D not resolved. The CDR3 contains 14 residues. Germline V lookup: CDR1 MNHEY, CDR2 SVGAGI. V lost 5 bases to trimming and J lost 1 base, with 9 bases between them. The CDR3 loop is CASSTRGSGNTIYF. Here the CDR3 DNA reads TGTGCCAGCAGTACGAGAGGGTCTGGAAACACCATATATTTT.

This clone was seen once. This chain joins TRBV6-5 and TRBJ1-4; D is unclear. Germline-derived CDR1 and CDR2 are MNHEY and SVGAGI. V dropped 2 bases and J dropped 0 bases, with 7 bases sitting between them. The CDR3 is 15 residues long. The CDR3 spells CASSYMPATNEKLFF. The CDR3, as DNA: TGTGCCAGCAGTTACATGCCCGCAACTAATGAAAAACTGTTTTTT.

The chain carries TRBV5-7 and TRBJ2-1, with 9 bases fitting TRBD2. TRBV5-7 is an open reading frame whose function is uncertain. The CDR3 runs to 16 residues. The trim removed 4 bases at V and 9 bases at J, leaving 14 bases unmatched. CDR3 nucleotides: TGTGCCAGCAGCCTCGACTCGGCGGGAGGGCCTGTTGAGCAGTTCTTC. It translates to CASSLDSAGGPVEQFF.

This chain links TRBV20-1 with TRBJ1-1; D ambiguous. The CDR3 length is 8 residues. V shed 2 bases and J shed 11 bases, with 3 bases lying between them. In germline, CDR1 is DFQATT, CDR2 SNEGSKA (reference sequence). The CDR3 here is CSARNAFF. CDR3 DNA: TGCAGTGCTAGAAATGCTTTCTTT.

The chain's CDR3 is CASSLSTLRETQYF. Here the CDR3 DNA reads TGTGCCAGCAGTTTATCGACACTCAGGGAGACCCAGTACTTC. The chain has TRBV27 and TRBJ2-5; the D is unclear. Between the trimmed V and J ends, which lost 0 bases and 5 bases, there was a span of 10 bases. Germline-derived CDR1 and CDR2 are MNHEY and SMNVEV (reference sequence). The CDR3 is 14 residues long.

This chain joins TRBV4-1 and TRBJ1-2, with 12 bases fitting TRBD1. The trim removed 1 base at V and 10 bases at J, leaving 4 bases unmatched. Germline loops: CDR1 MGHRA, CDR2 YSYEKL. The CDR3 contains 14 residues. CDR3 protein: CASSQGGQGAVYTF. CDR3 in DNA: TGCGCCAGCAGCCAAGGGGGACAGGGGGCAGTCTACACCTTC.

CDR3 DNA sequence: TGCGCCAGCAGCCCCCTGGACGGCCGCGAGCAGTACTTC. This gives the protein CASSPLDGREQYF. The chain recombines TRBV5-1 with TRBJ2-7; no clear D gene. V lost 4 bases and J 6 bases, leaving 14 bases between the germline ends. This CDR3 spans 13 amino acids. Per germline, CDR1 SGHRS and CDR2 YFSETQ.

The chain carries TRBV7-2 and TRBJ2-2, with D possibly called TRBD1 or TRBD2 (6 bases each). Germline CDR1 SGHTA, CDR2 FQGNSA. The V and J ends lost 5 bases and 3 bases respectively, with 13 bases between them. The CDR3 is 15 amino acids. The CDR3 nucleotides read TGTGCCAGCAGCCTGGGGGGCTTGTACACCGGGGAGCTGTTTTTT. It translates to CASSLGGLYTGELFF.

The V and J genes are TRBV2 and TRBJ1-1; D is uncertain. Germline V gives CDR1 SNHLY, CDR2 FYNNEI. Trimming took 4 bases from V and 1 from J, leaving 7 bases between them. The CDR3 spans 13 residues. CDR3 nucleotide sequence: TGTGCCAGCAGTGGAGGACCGAACACTGAAGCTTTCTTT. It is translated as CASSGGPNTEAFF.

In nucleotides, the CDR3 is TGTGCCAGCGGCAACAGGATCCAGAACACTGAAGCTTTCTTT. Residues: CASGNRIQNTEAFF. The rearrangement uses TRBV6-5 and TRBJ1-1, with D possibly matching TRBD1 (5 bases). CDR1 and CDR2 (germline): MNHEY, SVGAGI. The ends were cut back, 8 bases at V and 1 base at J, with 14 bases in the middle. CDR3 length equals 14 residues.

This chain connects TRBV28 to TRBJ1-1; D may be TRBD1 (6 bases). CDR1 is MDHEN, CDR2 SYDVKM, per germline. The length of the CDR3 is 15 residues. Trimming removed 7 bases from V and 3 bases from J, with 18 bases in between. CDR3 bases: TGTGCCAGCAAAGGAGGCGGACAGATGGACACTGAAGCTTTCTTT. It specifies CASKGGGQMDTEAFF.

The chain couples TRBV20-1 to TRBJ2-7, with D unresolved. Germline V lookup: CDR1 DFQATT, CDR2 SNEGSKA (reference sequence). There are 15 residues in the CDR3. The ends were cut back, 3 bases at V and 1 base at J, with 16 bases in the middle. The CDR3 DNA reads TGCAGTGCTAGTTCTCCCATGACAAATTCCTACGAGCAGTACTTC. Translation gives CSASSPMTNSYEQYF.